This entry lists 13 T cell receptor beta chains sequenced from one sample in a study of beta chain features in type 1 diabetes. Reverse transcribing all isolated RNA meant expressed TCRB transcripts were sequenced. Profiled with immunoSEQ multiplex PCR; TCRdb holds only in-frame clones, not every one. This table has 200,000 to 250,000 clones, 9.6% appearing once. Material: naive CD4+ T cells from blood. These receptors were taken from a young woman in good health.

This clone was counted between two and nine times. The chain uses TRBV2 and TRBJ2-1, with TRBD2 matching 10 bases. The germline V gene has CDR1 SNHLY and CDR2 FYNNEI. The CDR3 runs 15 residues. The trim removed 4 bases at V and 7 bases at J, leaving 7 bases unmatched. CDR3 coding DNA: TGTGCCAGCAGTGGGACTAGCGGATTCTATAATGAGCAGTTCTTC. This encodes CASSGTSGFYNEQFF.

The V and J genes are TRBV5-1 and TRBJ1-2; maybe TRBD1 (6 bases). Trimming pared 0 bases from V and 8 bases from J, leaving 17 bases between. In germline, CDR1 is SGHRS, CDR2 YFSETQ. The CDR3 runs 15 residues. The DNA for the CDR3 is TGCGCCAGCAGCTTGGACCTTCGAGACAGGCCCGGCTACACCTTC. As protein: CASSLDLRDRPGYTF.

The chain combines TRBV5-1 with TRBJ2-7, with D possibly TRBD2 on 7 matching bases. Germline V gene lookup returns CDR1 SGHRS and CDR2 YFSETQ. The CDR3 is 15 residues long. Trimming took off 1 base at V and 3 bases at J, with 14 bases between the two ends. The CDR3 DNA sequence: TGCGCCAGCAGCTTGTGGGGCGGGGGCATCTACGAGCAGTACTTC. It is translated as CASSLWGGGIYEQYF.

This rearrangement joins TRBV6-5 to TRBJ2-7; D may be TRBD1 (6 bases). V was clipped by 4 bases and J by 5 bases, with 15 bases between them. The germline V gene has CDR1 MNHEY and CDR2 SVGAGI. This CDR3 has 14 residues. The CDR3 DNA reads as TGTGCCAGCAGTTCGGGACAACACACGAACGAGCAGTACTTC. Protein product: CASSSGQHTNEQYF.

This chain links TRBV11-3 with TRBJ2-5; 11 positions match TRBD1. CDR1 and CDR2 from the germline V gene are SGHNT and YENEEA. The CDR3 runs 14 residues. The V gene end was trimmed by 5 bases and the J gene end by 4 bases; junction bases not matched to a gene: 3. The CDR3 loop reads CASSPGQGGETQYF. CDR3 coding DNA: TGTGCCAGCAGCCCGGGACAGGGGGGAGAGACCCAGTACTTC. Supplemented by reference TRBV11-3 and TRBJ2-5, the full variable domain reads EAGVVQSPRYKIIEKKQPVAFWCNPISGHNTLYWYLQNLGQGPELLIRYENEEAVDDSQLPKDRFSAERLKGVDSTLKIQPAELGDSAVYLCASSPGQGGETQYFGPGTRLLVL.

The V gene is TRBV5-1, the J gene TRBJ1-1; D is possibly TRBD1 (5 bases). V lost 2 bases to trimming and J lost 1 base, with 15 bases between them. This CDR3 has 16 amino acids. CDR1 is SGHRS and CDR2 is YFSETQ in the germline V gene. As DNA, the CDR3 is TGCGCCAGCAGCTTTGGTGTTCAAACAGGGAACACTGAAGCTTTCTTT. Amino acid sequence: CASSFGVQTGNTEAFF.

This clone has more than one count but fewer than ten. The chain's CDR3 is CASSFGQGDSPLHF. In DNA form, the CDR3 reads TGTGCCAGCAGCTTCGGACAGGGGGATTCACCCCTCCACTTT. The chain employs TRBV11-2 and TRBJ1-6; 10 bases align to TRBD1. CDR1 is SGHAT, CDR2 FQNNGV, per germline. This CDR3 region has 14 residues. The ends lost 3 bases at V and 8 bases at J; junction bases unmatched: 1.

This chain joins TRBV18 and TRBJ2-3; 9 nucleotides align to TRBD1. V lost 1 base and J lost 2; bases outside the gene matches: 4. The CDR3 extends over 16 amino acids. Per the germline V gene, CDR1 is KGHSH and CDR2 is LQKENI. CDR3 sequence reads: CASSPLGQGNTDTQYF. The CDR3 DNA reads as TGTGCCAGCTCACCACTAGGACAGGGGAACACAGATACGCAGTATTTT. The complete variable domain, with remaining parts taken from reference TRBV18 and TRBJ2-3, reads NAGVMQNPRHLVRRRGQEARLRCSPMKGHSHVYWYRQLPEEGLKFMVYLQKENIIDESGMPKERFSAEFPKEGPSILRIQQVVRGDSAAYFCASSPLGQGNTDTQYFGPGTRLTVL.

The table lists this clone with many counts. This chain connects TRBV7-9 to TRBJ2-5; D possibly corresponds to TRBD1 (6 bases). Germline values: CDR1 SEHNR, CDR2 FQNEAQ (reference sequence). There are 13 residues in the CDR3. Trimming shortened V by 5 bases and J by 5 bases, and 12 bases separated the two germline ends. Written as DNA, the CDR3 is TGTGCCAGCAGCACTCAGGGGAAGGAGACCCAGTACTTC. This translates into CASSTQGKETQYF. The full variable domain, with the rest looked up from reference TRBV7-9 and TRBJ2-5, is DTGVSQNPRHKITKRGQNVTFRCDPISEHNRLYWYRQTLGQGPEFLTYFQNEAQLEKSRLLSDRFSAERPKGSFSTLEIQRTEQGDSAMYLCASSTQGKETQYFGPGTRLLVL.

This clone was detected only a few times. The genes are TRBV10-3 and TRBJ1-4, with TRBD1 identical over 7 bases. From germline, CDR1 is ENHRY and CDR2 SYGVKD. J was trimmed by 6 bases and V by 6 bases; bases with no gene match: 1. CDR3 length: 12 residues. The CDR3 coding sequence is TGTGCCATCAGCCAGGGGGATGAAAAACTGTTTTTT. Translated: CAISQGDEKLFF.

The chain uses TRBV7-2 and TRBJ1-1, with a weak D call TRBD1 (5 bases). CDR3 length equals 16 residues. Trimming shortened V by 5 bases and J by 0 bases, and 16 bases separated the two germline ends. Germline V gives CDR1 SGHTA, CDR2 FQGNSA. The CDR3 region has the DNA TGTGCCAGCAGCGACACCTGGGGGGGGATGAACACTGAAGCTTTCTTT. It specifies CASSDTWGGMNTEAFF. Together with reference TRBV7-2 and TRBJ1-1, the CDR3 gives the full variable domain: GAGVSQSPSNKVTEKGKDVELRCDPISGHTALYWYRQSLGQGLEFLIYFQGNSAPDKSGLPSDRFSAERTGGSVSTLTIQRTQQEDSAVYLCASSDTWGGMNTEAFFGQGTRLTVV.

CDR3 sequence: CASSGLYTDTQYF. CDR3 sequence (DNA): TGTGCCAGCAGTGGACTGTACACAGATACGCAGTATTTT. The V call is TRBV6-1, the J call TRBJ2-3; D remains unclear. CDR1 MNHNS and CDR2 SASEGT come from the germline V gene. V shed 4 bases and J shed 2 bases, with 7 bases lying between them. CDR3 length: 13 residues.

A few counts support this clone. The J gene is TRBJ2-7, the V gene TRBV30, with a weak D call TRBD1 (5 bases). Per germline, CDR1 GTSNPN and CDR2 SVGIG (reference sequence). CDR3 length: 14 amino acids. Trimming pared 4 bases from V and 1 base from J, leaving 14 bases between. CDR3 coding DNA: TGTGCCTGGAAAAAAGGGGCGCTTTCCTACGAGCAGTACTTC. Amino acid sequence: CAWKKGALSYEQYF.